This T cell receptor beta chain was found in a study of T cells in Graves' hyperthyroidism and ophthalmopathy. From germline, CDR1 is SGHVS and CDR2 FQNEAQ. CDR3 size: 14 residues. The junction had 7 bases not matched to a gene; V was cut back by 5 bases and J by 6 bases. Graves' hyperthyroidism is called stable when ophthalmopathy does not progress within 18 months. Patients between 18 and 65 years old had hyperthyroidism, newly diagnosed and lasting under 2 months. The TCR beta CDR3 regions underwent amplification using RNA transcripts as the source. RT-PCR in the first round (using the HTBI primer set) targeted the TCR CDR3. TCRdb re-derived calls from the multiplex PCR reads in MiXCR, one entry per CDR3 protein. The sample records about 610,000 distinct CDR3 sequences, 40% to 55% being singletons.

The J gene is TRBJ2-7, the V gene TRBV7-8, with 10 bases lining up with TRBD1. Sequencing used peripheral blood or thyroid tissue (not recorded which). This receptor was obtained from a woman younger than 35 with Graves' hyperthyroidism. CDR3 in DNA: TGTGCCAGCAGCGTCCGGGACAGGGGTGGCGAGCAGTACTTC. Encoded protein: CASSVRDRGGEQYF.